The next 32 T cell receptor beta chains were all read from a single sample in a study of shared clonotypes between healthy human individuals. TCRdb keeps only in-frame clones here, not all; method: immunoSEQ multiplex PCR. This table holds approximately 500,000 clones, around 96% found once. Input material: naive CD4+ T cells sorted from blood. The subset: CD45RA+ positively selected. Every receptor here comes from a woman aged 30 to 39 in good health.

As DNA, the CDR3 is TGCGCCAGCAGCTTACCGACAGGGCACGAGACCCAGTACTTC. Encoded protein: CASSLPTGHETQYF. The gene calls are TRBV5-1 and TRBJ2-5, with 7 nucleotides matching TRBD1. Germline trimming cut 2 bases from V and 5 bases from J; bases unmatched to any gene: 6. CDR3 length: 14 amino acids. Germline V gene data show CDR1 as SGHRS and CDR2 as YFSETQ.

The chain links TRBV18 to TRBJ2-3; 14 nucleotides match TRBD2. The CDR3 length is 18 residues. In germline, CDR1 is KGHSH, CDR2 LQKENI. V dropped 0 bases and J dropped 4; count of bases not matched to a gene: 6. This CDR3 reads CASSPPLSGLAGADTQYF. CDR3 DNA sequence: TGTGCCAGCTCACCACCTCTGTCGGGACTAGCGGGAGCAGATACGCAGTATTTT.

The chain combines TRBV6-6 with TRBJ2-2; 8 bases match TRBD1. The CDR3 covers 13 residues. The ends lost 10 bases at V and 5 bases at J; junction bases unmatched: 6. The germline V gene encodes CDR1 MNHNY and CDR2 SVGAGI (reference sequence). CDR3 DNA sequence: TGTGCCATCCAGGGGGCGGATACCGGGGAGCTGTTTTTT. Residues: CAIQGADTGELFF.

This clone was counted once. CDR3: CASSFRDPTLDTQYF. CDR3 DNA: TGTGCCAGCAGCTTCAGGGACCCGACTTTGGATACGCAGTATTTT. The chain couples TRBV7-2 to TRBJ2-3, with D possibly called TRBD1 or TRBD2 (5 bases each). V dropped 3 bases and J dropped 6 bases, with 16 bases sitting between them. Germline CDR1 reads SGHTA; CDR2 reads FQGNSA. The CDR3 runs 15 residues.

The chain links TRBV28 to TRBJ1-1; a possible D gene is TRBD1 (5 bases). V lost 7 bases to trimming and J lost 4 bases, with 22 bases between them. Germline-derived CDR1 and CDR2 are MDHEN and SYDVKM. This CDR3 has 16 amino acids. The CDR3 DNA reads TGTGCCAGCAAGTCGGACGGGGGGATTGCTGGCACTGAAGCTTTCTTT. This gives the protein CASKSDGGIAGTEAFF.

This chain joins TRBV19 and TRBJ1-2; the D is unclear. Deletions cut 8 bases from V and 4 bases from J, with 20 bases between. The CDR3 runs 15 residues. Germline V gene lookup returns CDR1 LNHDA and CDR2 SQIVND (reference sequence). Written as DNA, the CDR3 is TGTGCCAGTTTGGGTAGGAGAGACGCCCTCTATGGCTACACCTTC. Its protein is CASLGRRDALYGYTF.

The CDR3 DNA follows: TGTGCCAGCAGCTTAAACCAAGAGACCCAGTACTTC. Translating it yields CASSLNQETQYF. The chain joins TRBV5-6 to TRBJ2-5; D unclear. Germline lookup yields CDR1 SGHDT and CDR2 YYEEEE. Trimming left V 2 bases short and J 0 bases short, with 2 bases between. CDR3 length: 12 residues.

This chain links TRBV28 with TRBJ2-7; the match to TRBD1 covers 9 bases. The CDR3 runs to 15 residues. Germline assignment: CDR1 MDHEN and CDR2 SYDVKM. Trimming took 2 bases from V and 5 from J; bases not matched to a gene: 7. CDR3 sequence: CASSLGGTGRHEQYF. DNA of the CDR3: TGTGCCAGCAGTTTAGGTGGGACAGGGAGGCACGAGCAGTACTTC.

The CDR3 protein is CASSRGGQGTDTQYF. The CDR3 bases are TGTGCCAGCAGCAGGGGGGGACAGGGAACAGATACGCAGTATTTT. The chain links TRBV2 to TRBJ2-3; 9 bases agree with TRBD1. Germline V gene sequence: CDR1 SNHLY, CDR2 FYNNEI. The CDR3 extends over 15 amino acids. The V and J ends lost 6 bases and 3 bases, in that order; junction bases with no gene match: 7.

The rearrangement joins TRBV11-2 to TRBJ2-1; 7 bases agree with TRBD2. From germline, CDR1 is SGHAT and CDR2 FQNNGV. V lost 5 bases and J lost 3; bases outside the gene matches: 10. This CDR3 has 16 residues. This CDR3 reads CASSQVGGTNYNEQFF. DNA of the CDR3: TGTGCCAGCAGCCAGGTAGGCGGGACTAACTACAATGAGCAGTTCTTC.

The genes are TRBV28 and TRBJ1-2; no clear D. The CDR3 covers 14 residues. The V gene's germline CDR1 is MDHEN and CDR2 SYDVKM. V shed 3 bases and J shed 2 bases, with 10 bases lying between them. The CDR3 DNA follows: TGTGCCAGCAGTTTTTCACCAGGAAACTATGGCTACACCTTC. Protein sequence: CASSFSPGNYGYTF.

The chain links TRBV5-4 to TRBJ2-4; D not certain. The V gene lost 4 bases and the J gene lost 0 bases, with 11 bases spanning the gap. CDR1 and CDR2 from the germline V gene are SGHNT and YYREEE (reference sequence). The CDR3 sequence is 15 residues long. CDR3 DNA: TGTGCCAGCAGCCCTACCAATAAAGCCAAAAACATTCAGTACTTC. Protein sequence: CASSPTNKAKNIQYF.

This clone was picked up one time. CDR3 nucleotides: TGCAGCGTTGATCGTGGAGGGGGCCAAGAGACCCAGTACTTC. Its protein is CSVDRGGGQETQYF. The V call is TRBV29-1, the J call TRBJ2-5, with D perhaps matching TRBD1 or TRBD2 (6 bases each). Germline-derived CDR1 and CDR2 are SQVTM and ANQGSEA. This CDR3 is 14 amino acids long. Deletions cut 3 bases from V and 1 base from J, with 12 bases between.

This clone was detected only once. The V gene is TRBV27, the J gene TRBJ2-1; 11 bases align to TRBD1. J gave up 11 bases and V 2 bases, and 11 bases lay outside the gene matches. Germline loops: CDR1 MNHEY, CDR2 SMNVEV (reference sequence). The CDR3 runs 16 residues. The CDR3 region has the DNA TGTGCCAGCAGTTTAGTCGCGGACAGGGGGCTGAAGCAGCAGTTCTTC. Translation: CASSLVADRGLKQQFF.

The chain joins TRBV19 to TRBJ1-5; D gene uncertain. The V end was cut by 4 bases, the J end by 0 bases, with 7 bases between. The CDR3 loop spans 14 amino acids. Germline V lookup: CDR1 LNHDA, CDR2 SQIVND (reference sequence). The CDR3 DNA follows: TGTGCCAGTAGTAGGATTAATAGCAATCAGCCCCAGCATTTT. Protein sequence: CASSRINSNQPQHF.

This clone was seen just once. CDR3 in amino acids: CASRTGSQPQHF. In DNA form, the CDR3 reads TGTGCCAGCCGGACAGGGAGCCAGCCCCAGCATTTT. The chain couples TRBV18 to TRBJ1-5; 8 bases line up with TRBD1. The length of the CDR3 is 12 residues. From germline, CDR1 is KGHSH and CDR2 LQKENI. V shed 8 bases, J shed 7 bases, and the junction held 4 bases outside the gene matches.

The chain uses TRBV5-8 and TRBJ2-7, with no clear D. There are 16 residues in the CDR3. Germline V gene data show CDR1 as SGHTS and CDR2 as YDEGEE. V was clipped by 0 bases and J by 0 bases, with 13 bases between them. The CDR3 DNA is TGTGCCAGCAGCTTGGCCGGTCGGTACAGCTCCTACGAGCAGTACTTC. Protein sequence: CASSLAGRYSSYEQYF.

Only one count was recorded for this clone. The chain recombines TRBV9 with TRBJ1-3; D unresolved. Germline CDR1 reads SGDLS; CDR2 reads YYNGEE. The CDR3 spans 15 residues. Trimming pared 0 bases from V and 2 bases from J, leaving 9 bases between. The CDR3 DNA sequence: TGTGCCAGCAGCGTAGATCTGCCTACTGGAAACACCATATATTTT. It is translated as CASSVDLPTGNTIYF.

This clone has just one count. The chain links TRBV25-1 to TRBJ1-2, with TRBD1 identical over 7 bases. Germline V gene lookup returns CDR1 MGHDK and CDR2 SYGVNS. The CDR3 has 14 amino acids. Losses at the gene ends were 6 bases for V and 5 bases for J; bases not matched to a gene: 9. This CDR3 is CASSDPGTDYGYTF. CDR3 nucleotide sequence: TGTGCCAGCAGCGACCCAGGGACAGATTATGGCTACACCTTC.

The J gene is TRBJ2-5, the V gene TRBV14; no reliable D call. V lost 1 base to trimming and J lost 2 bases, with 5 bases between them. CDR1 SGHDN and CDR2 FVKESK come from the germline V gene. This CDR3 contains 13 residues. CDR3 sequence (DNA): TGTGCCAGCAGCCAAGGGCTTCAAGAGACCCAGTACTTC. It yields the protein CASSQGLQETQYF. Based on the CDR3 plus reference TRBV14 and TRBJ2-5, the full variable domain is EAGVTQFPSHSVIEKGQTVTLRCDPISGHDNLYWYRRVMGKEIKFLLHFVKESKQDESGMPNNRFLAERTGGTYSTLKVQPAELEDSGVYFCASSQGLQETQYFGPGTRLLVL.

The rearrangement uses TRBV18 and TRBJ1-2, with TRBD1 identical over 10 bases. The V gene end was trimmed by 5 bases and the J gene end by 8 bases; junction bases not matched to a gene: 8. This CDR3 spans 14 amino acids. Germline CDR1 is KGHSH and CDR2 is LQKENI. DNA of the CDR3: TGTGCCAGCTCAACGACAGGGGGCGTGCGGGGCTACACCTTC. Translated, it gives CASSTTGGVRGYTF.

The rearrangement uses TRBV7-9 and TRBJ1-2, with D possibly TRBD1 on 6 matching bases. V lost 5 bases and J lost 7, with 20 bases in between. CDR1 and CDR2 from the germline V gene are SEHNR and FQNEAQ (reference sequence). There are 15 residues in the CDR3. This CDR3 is CASSHGQPTRSGYTF. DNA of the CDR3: TGTGCCAGCAGCCACGGACAGCCCACCAGGAGTGGCTACACCTTC.

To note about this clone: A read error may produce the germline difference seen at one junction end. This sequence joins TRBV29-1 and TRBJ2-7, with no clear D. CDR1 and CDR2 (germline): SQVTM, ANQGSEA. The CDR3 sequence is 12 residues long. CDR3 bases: TGCAGCGTGGAAGATTACCAAGACGAGCAGTACTTC. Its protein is CSVEDYQDEQYF.

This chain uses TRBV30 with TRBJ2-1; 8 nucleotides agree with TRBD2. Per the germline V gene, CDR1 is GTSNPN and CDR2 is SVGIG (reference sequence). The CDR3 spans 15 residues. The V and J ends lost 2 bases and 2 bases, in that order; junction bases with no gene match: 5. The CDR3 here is CAWSLGAGAYNEQFF. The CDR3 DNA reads TGTGCCTGGAGTCTCGGAGCGGGAGCCTACAATGAGCAGTTCTTC.

The CDR3 loop reads CASSPVATNEKLFF. CDR3 nucleotide sequence: TGTGCCAGCAGCCCAGTTGCAACTAATGAAAAACTGTTTTTT. The V gene is TRBV7-3, the J gene TRBJ1-4; D remains ambiguous. Germline V gene lookup returns CDR1 SGHTA and CDR2 FQGTGA. V was trimmed by 5 bases and J by 0 bases, leaving 7 bases between them. The CDR3 sequence is 14 residues long.

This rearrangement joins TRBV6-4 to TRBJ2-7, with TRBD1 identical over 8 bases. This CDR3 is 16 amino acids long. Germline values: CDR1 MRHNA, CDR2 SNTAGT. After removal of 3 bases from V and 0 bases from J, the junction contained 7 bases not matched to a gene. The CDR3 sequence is CASSEETGESSYEQYF. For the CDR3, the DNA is TGTGCCAGCAGTGAAGAGACAGGGGAAAGCTCCTACGAGCAGTACTTC.

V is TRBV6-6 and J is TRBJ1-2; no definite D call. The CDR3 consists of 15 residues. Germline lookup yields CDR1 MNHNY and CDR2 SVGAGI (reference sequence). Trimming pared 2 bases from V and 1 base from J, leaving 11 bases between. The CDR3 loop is CASSYGKGLNYGYTF. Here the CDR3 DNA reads TGTGCCAGCAGTTACGGGAAGGGCCTTAACTATGGCTACACCTTC.

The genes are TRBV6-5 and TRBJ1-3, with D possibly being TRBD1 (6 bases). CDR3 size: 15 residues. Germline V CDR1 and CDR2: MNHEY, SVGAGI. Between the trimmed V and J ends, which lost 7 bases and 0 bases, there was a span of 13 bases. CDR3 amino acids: CASTPDRYSGNTIYF. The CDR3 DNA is TGTGCCAGCACCCCAGACAGGTACTCTGGAAACACCATATATTTT.

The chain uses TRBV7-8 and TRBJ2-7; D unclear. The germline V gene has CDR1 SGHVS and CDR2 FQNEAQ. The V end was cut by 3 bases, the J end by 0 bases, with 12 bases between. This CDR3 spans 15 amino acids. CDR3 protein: CASSFSVGGSYEQYF. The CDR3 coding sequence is TGTGCCAGCAGCTTCTCGGTAGGCGGCTCCTACGAGCAGTACTTC.

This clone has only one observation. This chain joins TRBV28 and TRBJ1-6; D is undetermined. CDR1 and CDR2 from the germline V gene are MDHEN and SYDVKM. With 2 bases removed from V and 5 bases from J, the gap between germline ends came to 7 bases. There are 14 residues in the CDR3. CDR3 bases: TGTGCCAGCAGTTTAGGGTTAAATAATTCACCCCTCCACTTT. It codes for CASSLGLNNSPLHF. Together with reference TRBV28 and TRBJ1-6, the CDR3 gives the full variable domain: DVKVTQSSRYLVKRTGEKVFLECVQDMDHENMFWYRQDPGLGLRLIYFSYDVKMKEKGDIPEGYSVSREKKERFSLILESASTNQTSMYLCASSLGLNNSPLHFGNGTRLTVT.

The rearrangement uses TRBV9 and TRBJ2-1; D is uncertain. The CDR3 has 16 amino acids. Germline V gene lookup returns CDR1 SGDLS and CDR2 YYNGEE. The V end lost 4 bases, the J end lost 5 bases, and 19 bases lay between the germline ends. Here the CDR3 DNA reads TGTGCCAGCAGCTCAGTCGGGCGCAGAGTACACAATGAGCAGTTCTTC. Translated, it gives CASSSVGRRVHNEQFF. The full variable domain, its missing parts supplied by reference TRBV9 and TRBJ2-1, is DSGVTQTPKHLITATGQRVTLRCSPRSGDLSVYWYQQSLDQGLQFLIQYYNGEERAKGNILERFSAQQFPDLHSELNLSSLELGDSALYFCASSSVGRRVHNEQFFGPGTRLTVL.

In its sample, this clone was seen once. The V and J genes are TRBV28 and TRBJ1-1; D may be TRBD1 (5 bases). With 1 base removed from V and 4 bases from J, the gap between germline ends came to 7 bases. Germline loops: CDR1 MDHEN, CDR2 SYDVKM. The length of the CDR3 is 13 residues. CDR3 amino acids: CASSLSGPTEAFF. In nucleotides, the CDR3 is TGTGCCAGCAGTTTATCGGGGCCCACTGAAGCTTTCTTT.